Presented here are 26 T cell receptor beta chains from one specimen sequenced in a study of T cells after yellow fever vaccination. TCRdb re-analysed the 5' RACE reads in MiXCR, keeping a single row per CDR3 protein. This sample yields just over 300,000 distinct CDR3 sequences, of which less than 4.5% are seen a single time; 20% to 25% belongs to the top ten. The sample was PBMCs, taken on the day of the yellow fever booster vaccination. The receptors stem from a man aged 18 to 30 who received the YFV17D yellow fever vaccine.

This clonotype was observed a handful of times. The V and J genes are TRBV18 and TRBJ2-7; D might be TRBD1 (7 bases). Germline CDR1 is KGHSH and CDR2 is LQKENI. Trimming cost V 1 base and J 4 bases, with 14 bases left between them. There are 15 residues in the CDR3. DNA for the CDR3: TGTGCCAGCTCACCACTGGAGGGGGCTAGGTACGAGCAGTACTTC. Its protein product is CASSPLEGARYEQYF. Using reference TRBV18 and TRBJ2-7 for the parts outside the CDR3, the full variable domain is NAGVMQNPRHLVRRRGQEARLRCSPMKGHSHVYWYRQLPEEGLKFMVYLQKENIIDESGMPKERFSAEFPKEGPSILRIQQVVRGDSAAYFCASSPLEGARYEQYFGPGTRLTVT.

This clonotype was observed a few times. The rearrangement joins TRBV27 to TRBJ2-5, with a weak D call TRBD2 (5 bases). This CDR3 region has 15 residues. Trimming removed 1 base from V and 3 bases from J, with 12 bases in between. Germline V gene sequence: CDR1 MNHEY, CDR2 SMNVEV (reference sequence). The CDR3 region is CASSLLGLAEETQYF. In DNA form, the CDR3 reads TGTGCCAGCAGTTTATTGGGCCTAGCCGAAGAGACCCAGTACTTC.

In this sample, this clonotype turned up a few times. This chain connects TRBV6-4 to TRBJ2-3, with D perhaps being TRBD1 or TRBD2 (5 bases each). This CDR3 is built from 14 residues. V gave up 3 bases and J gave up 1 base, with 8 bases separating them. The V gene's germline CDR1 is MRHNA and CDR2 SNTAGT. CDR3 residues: CASSEQGGTDTQYF. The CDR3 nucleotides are TGTGCCAGCAGTGAGCAGGGAGGCACAGATACGCAGTATTTT.

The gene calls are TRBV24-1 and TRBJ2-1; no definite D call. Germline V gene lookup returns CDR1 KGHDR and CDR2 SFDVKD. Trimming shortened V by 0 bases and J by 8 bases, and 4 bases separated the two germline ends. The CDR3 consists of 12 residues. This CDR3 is CATSDLIDEQFF. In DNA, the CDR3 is TGTGCCACCAGTGATTTGATTGATGAGCAGTTCTTC.

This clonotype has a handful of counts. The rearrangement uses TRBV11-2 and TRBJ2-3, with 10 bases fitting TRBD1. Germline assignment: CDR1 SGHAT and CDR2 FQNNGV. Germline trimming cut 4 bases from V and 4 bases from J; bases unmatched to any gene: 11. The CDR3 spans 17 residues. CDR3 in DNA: TGTGCCAGCAGCTCAACTCCGGGACAGGGGTCCTCAGATACGCAGTATTTT. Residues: CASSSTPGQGSSDTQYF.

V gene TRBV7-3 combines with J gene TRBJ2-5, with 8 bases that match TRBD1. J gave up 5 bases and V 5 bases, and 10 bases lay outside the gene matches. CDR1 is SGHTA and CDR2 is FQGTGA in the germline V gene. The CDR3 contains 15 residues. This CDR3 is CASSPSDRAWETQYF. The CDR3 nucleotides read TGTGCCAGCAGCCCTTCGGACAGGGCCTGGGAGACCCAGTACTTC.

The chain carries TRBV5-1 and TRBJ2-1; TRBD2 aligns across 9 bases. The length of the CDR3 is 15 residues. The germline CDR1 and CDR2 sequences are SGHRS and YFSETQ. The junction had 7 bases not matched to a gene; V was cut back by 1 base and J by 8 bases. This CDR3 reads CASSLSGGPGDEQFF. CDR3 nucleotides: TGCGCCAGCAGCTTGAGCGGGGGGCCCGGCGATGAGCAGTTCTTC.

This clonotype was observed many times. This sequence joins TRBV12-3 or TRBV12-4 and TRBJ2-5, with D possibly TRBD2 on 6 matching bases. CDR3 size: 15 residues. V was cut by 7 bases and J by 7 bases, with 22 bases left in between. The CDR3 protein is CASTELRDSPGTQYF. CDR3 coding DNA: TGTGCCAGCACCGAACTCCGGGACTCTCCGGGGACCCAGTACTTC.

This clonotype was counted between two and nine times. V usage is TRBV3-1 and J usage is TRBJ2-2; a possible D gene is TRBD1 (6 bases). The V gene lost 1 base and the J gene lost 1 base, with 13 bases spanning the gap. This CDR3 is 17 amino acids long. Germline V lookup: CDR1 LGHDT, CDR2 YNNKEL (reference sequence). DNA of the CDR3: TGTGCCAGCAGCCAAGTGTGGACAGCACAGAACACCGGGGAGCTGTTTTTT. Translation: CASSQVWTAQNTGELFF.

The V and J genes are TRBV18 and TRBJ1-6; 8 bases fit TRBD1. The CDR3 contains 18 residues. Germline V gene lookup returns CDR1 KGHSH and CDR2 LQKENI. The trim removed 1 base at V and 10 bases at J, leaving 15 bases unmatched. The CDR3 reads CASSPRPAGGEFKSPLHF. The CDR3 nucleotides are TGTGCCAGCTCACCACGGCCCGCAGGGGGCGAATTTAAGTCACCCCTCCACTTT.

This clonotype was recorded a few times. Written as DNA, the CDR3 is TGTGCCAGCAGTTTCTTTTCATCTAATTCACCCCTCCACTTT. It is translated as CASSFFSSNSPLHF. This chain uses TRBV12-3 or TRBV12-4 with TRBJ1-6; D is undetermined. Trimming took off 3 bases at V and 6 bases at J, with 9 bases between the two ends. This CDR3 contains 14 residues.

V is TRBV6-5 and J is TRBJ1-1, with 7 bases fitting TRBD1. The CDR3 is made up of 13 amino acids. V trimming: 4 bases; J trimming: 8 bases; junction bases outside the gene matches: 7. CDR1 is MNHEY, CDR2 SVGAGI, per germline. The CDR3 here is CASSSPRGREAFF. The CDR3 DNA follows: TGTGCCAGCAGTTCCCCGAGGGGGCGAGAAGCTTTCTTT.

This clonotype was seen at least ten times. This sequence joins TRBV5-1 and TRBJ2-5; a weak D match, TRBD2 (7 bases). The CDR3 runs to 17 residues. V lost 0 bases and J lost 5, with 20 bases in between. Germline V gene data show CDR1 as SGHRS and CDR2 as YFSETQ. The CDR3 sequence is CASSLASGGKIGETQYF. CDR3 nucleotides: TGCGCCAGCAGCTTGGCCTCGGGGGGCAAGATCGGTGAGACCCAGTACTTC.

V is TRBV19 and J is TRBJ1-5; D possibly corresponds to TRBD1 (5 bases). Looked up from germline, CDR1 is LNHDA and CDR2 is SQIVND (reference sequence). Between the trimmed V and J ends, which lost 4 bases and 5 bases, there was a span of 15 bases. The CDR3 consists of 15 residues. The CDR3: CASSTPVDIYQPQHF. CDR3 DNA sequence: TGTGCCAGTAGTACGCCGGTGGACATATATCAGCCCCAGCATTTT.

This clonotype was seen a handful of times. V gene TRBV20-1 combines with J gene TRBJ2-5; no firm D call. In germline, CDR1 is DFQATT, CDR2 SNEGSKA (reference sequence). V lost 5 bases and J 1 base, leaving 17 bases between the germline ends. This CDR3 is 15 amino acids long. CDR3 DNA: TGCAGTGCTCTAAGACTGGCGGTCGTCCAAGAGACCCAGTACTTC. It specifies CSALRLAVVQETQYF.

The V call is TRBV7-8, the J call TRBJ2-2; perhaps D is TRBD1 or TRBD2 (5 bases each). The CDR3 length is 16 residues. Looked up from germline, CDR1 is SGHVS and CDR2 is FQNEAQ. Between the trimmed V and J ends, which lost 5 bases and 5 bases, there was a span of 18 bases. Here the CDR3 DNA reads TGTGCCAGCAGCCGCCCAAGGGGCCGGGGAACCGGGGAGCTGTTTTTT. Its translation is CASSRPRGRGTGELFF. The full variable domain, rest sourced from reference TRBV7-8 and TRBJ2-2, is GAGVSQSPRYKVAKRGQDVALRCDPISGHVSLFWYQQALGQGPEFLTYFQNEAQLDKSGLPSDRFFAERPEGSVSTLKIQRTQQEDSAVYLCASSRPRGRGTGELFFGEGSRLTVL.

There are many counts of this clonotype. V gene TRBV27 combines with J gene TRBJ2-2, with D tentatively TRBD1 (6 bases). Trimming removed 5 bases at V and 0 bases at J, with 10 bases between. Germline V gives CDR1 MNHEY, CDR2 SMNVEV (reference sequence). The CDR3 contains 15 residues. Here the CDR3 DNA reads TGTGCCAGCAGTCTGGGACACTCGAACACCGGGGAGCTGTTTTTT. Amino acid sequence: CASSLGHSNTGELFF.

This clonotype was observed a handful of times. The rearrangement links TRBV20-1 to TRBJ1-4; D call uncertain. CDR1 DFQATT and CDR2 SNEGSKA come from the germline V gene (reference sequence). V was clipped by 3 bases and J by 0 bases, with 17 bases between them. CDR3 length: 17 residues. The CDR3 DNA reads TGCAGTGCTAGGAAGCAACATCCAAGGGCAACTAATGAAAAACTGTTTTTT. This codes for CSARKQHPRATNEKLFF.

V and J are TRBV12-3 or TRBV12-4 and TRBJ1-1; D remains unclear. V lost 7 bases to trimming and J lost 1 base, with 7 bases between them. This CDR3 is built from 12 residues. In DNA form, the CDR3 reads TGTGCCAGCACTCTCGGGAACACTGAAGCTTTCTTT. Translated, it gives CASTLGNTEAFF.

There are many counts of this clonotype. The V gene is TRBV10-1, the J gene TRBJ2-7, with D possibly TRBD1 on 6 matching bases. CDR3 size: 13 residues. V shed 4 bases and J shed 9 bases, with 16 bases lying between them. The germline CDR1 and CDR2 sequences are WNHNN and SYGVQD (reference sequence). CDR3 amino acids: CASSVSGDGGQYF. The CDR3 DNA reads TGCGCCAGCAGTGTCTCAGGGGACGGAGGGCAGTACTTC.

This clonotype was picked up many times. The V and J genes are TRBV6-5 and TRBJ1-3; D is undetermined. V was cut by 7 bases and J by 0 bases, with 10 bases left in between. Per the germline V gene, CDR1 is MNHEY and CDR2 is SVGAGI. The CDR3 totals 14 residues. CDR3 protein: CASTDPSSGNTIYF. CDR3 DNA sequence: TGTGCCAGCACGGACCCCAGCTCTGGAAACACCATATATTTT.

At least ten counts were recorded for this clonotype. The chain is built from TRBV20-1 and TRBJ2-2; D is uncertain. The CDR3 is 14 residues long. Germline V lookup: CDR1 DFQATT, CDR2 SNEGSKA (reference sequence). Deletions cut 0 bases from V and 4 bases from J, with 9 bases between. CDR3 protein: CSARDQHGTGELFF. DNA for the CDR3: TGCAGTGCTAGAGATCAGCATGGCACCGGGGAGCTGTTTTTT.

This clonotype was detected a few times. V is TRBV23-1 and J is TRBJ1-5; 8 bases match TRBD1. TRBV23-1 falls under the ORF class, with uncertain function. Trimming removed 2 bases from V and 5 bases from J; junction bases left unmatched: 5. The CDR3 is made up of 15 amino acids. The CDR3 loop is CASSQADRVHQPQHF. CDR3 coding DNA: TGCGCCAGCAGTCAAGCGGACAGGGTCCATCAGCCCCAGCATTTT.

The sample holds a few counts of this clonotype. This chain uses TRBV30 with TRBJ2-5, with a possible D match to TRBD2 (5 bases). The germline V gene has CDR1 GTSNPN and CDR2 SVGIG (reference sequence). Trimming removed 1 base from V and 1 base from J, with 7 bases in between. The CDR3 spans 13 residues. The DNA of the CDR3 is TGTGCCTGGAGTGGTCGGGGCCAAGAGACCCAGTACTTC. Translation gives CAWSGRGQETQYF.

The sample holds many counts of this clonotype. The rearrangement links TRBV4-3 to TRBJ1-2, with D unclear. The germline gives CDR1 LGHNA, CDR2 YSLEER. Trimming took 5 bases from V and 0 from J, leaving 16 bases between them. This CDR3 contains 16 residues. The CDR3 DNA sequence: TGCGCCAGCAGCATCAATCCGGGATACTCTAACTATGGCTACACCTTC. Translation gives CASSINPGYSNYGYTF.

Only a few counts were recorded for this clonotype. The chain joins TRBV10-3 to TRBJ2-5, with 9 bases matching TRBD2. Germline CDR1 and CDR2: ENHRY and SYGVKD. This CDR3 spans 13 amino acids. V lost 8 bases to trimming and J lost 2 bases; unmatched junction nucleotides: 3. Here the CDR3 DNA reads TGTGCCATCGGCCTAGCGGGGCAAGAGACCCAGTACTTC. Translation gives CAIGLAGQETQYF.